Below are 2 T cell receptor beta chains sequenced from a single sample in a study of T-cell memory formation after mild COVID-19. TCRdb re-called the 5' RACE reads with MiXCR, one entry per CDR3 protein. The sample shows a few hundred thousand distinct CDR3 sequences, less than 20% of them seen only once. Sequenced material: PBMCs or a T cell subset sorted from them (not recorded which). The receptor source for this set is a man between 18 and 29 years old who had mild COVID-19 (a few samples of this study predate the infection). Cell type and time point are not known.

As DNA, the CDR3 is TGTGCCAGCAGCCAGTCGTCTAGCGGGGACGAGACCCAGTACTTC. Translating gives CASSQSSSGDETQYF. This rearrangement joins TRBV4-2 to TRBJ2-5; 9 bases agree with TRBD2. This CDR3 is built from 15 residues. J was trimmed by 5 bases and V by 3 bases; bases with no gene match: 7. Germline V gives CDR1 LGHNA, CDR2 YNFKEQ.

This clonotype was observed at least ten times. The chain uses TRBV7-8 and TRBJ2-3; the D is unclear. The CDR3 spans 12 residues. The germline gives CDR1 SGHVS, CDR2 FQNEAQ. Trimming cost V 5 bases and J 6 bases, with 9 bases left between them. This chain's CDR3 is CASSRARDTQYF. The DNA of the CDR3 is TGTGCCAGCAGCCGAGCGAGGGATACGCAGTATTTT.